This TCR beta chain is drawn from a study of cytomegalovirus exposure and HLA in healthy donors. Researchers ran the PCR with 60 Vbeta and 13 Jbeta primers. This table comes from immunoSEQ multiplex PCR, and its TCRdb copy is limited to in-frame clones, with some not included. The table shows approximately 150,000 clones, with roughly 67% occurring only once. CDR3 size: 15 residues. CDR1 is MNHNY, CDR2 SVGAGI, per germline (reference sequence). Trimming stripped 0 bases from V and 6 bases from J, with 13 bases between. The chain uses TRBV6-6 and TRBJ2-3, with D possibly TRBD2 on 5 matching bases. Sequenced: PBMCs. The receptor comes from a young woman in good health and CMV-seropositive. The CDR3 here is CASSYSTGRGDTQYF. The CDR3 DNA follows: TGTGCCAGCAGTTACTCTACGGGCAGAGGGGATACGCAGTATTTT.